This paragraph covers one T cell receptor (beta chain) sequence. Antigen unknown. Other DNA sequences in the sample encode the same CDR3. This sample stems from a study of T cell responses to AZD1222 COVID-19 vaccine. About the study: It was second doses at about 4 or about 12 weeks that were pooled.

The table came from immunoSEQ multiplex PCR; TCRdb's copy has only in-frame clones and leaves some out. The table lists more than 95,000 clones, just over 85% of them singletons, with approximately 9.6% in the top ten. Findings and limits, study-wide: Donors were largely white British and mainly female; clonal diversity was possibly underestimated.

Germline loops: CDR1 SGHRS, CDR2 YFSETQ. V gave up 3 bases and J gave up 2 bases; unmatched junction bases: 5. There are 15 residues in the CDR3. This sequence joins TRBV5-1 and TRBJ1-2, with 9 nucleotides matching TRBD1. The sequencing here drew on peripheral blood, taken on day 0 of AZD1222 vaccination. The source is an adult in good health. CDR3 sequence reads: CASSWGTGPNYGYTF. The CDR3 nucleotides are TGCGCCAGCAGCTGGGGGACAGGGCCCAACTATGGCTACACCTTC.